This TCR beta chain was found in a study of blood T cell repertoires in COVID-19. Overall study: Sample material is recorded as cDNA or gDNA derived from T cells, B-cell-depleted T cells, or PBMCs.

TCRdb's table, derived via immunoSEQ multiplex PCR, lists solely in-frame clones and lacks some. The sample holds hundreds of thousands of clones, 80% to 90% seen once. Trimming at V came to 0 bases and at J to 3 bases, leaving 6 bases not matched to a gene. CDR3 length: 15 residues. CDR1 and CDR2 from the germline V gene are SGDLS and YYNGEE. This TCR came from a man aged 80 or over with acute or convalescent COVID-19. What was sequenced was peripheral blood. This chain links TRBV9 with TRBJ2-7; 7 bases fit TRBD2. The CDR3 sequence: CASSVGVGGSYEQYF. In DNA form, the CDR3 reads TGTGCCAGCAGCGTAGGAGTGGGAGGGAGCTACGAGCAGTACTTC.